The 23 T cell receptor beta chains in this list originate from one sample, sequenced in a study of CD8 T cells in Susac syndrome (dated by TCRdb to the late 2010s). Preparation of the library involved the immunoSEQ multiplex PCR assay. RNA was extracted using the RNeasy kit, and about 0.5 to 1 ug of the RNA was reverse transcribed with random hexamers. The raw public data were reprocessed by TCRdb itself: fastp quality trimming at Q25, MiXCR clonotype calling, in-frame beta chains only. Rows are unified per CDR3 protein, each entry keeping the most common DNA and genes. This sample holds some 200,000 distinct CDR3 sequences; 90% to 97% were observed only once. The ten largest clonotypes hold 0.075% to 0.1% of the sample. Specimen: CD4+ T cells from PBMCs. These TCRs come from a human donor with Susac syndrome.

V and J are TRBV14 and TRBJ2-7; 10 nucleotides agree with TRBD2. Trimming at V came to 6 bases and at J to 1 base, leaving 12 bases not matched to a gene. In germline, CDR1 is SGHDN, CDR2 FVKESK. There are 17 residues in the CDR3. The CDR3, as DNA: TGTGCCAGCAGTGTACTAGCGGGGCGCCCACATTCCTACGAGCAGTACTTC. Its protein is CASSVLAGRPHSYEQYF.

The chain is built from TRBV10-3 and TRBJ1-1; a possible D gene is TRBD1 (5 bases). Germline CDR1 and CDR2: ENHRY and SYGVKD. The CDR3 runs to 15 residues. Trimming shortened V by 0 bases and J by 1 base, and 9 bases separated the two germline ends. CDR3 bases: TGTGCCATCAGTGAGTCTTTCAGGGAGAACACTGAAGCTTTCTTT. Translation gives CAISESFRENTEAFF.

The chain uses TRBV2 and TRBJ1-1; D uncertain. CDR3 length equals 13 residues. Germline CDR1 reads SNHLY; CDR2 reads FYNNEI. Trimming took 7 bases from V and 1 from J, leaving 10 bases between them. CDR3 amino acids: CASKPTENTEAFF. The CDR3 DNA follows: TGTGCCAGCAAACCGACGGAGAACACTGAAGCTTTCTTT.

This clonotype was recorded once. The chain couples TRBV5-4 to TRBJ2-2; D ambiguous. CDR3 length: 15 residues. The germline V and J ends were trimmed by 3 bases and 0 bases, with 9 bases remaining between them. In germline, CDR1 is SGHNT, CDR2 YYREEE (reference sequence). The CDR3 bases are TGTGCCAGCAGCTCTATCCGGGCGAACACCGGGGAGCTGTTTTTT. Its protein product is CASSSIRANTGELFF.

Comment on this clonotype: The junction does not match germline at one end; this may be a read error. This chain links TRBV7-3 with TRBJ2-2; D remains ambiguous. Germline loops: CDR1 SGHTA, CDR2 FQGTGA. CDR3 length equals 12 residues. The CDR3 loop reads CASSLTSGELFF. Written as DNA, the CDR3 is TGTGCCAGCAGCCTAACATCCGGGGAGCTGTTTTTT.

The DNA for the CDR3 is TGTGCCAGCAGCTTGACGGGACAGGGGTACCAAGAGACCCAGTACTTC. It is translated as CASSLTGQGYQETQYF. The chain couples TRBV11-2 to TRBJ2-5; TRBD1 aligns across 10 bases. The germline V gene encodes CDR1 SGHAT and CDR2 FQNNGV. CDR3 length equals 16 residues. Unmatched junction bases numbered 4, after V lost 3 bases and J lost 0 bases.

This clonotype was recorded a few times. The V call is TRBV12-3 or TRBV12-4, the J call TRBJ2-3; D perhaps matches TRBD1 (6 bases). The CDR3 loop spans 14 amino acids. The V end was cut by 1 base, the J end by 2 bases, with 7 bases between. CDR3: CASSLGTATDTQYF. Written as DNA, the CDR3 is TGTGCCAGCAGTTTAGGGACAGCCACAGATACGCAGTATTTT.

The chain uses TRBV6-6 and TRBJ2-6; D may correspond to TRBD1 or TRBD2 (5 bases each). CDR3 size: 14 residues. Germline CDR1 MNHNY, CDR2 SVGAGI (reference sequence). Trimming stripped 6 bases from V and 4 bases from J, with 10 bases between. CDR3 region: CASRRDGGANVLTF. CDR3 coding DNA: TGTGCCAGCAGACGGGACGGGGGGGCCAACGTCCTGACTTTC.

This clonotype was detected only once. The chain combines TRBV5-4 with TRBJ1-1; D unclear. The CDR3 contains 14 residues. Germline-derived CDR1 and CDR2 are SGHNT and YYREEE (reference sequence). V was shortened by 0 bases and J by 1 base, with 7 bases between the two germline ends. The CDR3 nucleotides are TGTGCCAGCAGCTTGGGCCATTCGAACACTGAAGCTTTCTTT. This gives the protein CASSLGHSNTEAFF. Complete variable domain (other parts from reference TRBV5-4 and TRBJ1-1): ETGVTQSPTHLIKTRGQQVTLRCSSQSGHNTVSWYQQALGQGPQFIFQYYREEENGRGNFPPRFSGLQFPNYSSELNVNALELDDSALYLCASSLGHSNTEAFFGQGTRLTVV.

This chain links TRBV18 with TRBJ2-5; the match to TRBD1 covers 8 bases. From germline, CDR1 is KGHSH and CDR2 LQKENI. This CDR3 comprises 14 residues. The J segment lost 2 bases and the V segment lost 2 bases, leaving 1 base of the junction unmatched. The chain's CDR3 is CASSPNRGQETQYF. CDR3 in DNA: TGTGCCAGCTCACCAAACAGGGGGCAAGAGACCCAGTACTTC.

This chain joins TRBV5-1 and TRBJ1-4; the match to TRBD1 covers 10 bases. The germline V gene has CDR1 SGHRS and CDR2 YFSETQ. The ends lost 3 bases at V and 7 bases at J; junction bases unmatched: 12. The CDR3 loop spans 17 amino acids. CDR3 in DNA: TGCGCCAGCAGCTGGATCCCTGGACAGGGGGACAGTGAAAAACTGTTTTTT. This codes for CASSWIPGQGDSEKLFF.

The CDR3 here is CASSLGTASVEAFF. The CDR3 DNA is TGTGCCAGCAGCCTCGGGACAGCAAGCGTTGAAGCTTTCTTT. The genes are TRBV12-3 or TRBV12-4 and TRBJ1-1, with 7 bases lining up with TRBD1. The CDR3 covers 14 residues. Losses at the gene ends were 6 bases for V and 7 bases for J; bases not matched to a gene: 11.

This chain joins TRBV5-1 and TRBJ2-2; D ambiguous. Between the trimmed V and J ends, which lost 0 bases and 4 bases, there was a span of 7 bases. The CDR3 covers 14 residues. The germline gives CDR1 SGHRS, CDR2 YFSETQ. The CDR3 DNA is TGCGCCAGCAGCTTGGAGCTTGGCACCGGGGAGCTGTTTTTT. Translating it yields CASSLELGTGELFF.

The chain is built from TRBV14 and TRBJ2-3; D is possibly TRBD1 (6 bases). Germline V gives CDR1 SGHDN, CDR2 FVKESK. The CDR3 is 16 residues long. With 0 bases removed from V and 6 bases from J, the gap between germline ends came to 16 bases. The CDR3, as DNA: TGTGCCAGCAGCCAAGATCTCGCTAGGGGGTCGGATACGCAGTATTTT. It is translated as CASSQDLARGSDTQYF. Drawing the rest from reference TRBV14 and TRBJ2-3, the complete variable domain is EAGVTQFPSHSVIEKGQTVTLRCDPISGHDNLYWYRRVMGKEIKFLLHFVKESKQDESGMPNNRFLAERTGGTYSTLKVQPAELEDSGVYFCASSQDLARGSDTQYFGPGTRLTVL.

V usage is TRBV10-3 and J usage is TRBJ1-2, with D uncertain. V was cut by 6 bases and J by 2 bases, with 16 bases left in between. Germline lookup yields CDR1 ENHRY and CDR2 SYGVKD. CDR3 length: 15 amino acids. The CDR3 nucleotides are TGTGCCATCAGCAGAGAAACCGATACAAACTATGGCTACACCTTC. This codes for CAISRETDTNYGYTF.

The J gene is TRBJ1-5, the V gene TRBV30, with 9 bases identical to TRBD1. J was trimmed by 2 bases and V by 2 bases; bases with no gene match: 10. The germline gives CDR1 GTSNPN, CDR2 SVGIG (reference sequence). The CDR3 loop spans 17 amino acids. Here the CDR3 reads CAWSQSGQGYGNQPQHF. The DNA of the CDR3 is TGTGCCTGGAGTCAATCGGGACAGGGTTATGGCAATCAGCCCCAGCATTTT.

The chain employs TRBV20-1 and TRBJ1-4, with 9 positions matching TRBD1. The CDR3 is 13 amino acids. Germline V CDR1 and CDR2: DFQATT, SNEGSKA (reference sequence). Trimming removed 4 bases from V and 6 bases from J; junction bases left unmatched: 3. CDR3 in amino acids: CSAKQGADEKLFF. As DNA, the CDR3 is TGCAGTGCTAAACAGGGGGCGGATGAAAAACTGTTTTTT.

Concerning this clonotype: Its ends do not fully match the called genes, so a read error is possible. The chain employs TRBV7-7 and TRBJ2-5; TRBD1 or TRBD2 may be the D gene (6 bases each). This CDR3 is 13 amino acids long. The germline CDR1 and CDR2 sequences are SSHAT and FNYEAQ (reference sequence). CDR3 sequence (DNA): TGTGCTAGCAGCCAACAGGGAGGAGAGACCCAGTACTTC. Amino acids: CASSQQGGETQYF.

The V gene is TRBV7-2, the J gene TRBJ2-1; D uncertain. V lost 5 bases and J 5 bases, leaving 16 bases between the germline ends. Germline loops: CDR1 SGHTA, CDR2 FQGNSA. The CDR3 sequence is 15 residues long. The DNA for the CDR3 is TGTGCCAGCAGCCCCAGTCCGCAGATTCACAATGAGCAGTTCTTC. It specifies CASSPSPQIHNEQFF.

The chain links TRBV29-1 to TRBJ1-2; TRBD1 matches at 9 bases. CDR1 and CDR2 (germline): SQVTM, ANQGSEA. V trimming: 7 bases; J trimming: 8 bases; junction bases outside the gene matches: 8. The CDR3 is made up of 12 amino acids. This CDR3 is CSGGQGIEGYTF. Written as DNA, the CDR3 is TGCAGCGGTGGACAGGGGATAGAGGGCTACACCTTC.

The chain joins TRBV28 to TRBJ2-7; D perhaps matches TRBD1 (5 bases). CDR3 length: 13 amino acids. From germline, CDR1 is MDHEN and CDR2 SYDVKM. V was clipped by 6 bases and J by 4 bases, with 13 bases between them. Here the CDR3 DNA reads TGTGCCAGCAGGACAGCTGGCCTGTACGAGCAGTACTTC. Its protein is CASRTAGLYEQYF. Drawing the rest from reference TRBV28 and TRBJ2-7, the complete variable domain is DVKVTQSSRYLVKRTGEKVFLECVQDMDHENMFWYRQDPGLGLRLIYFSYDVKMKEKGDIPEGYSVSREKKERFSLILESASTNQTSMYLCASRTAGLYEQYFGPGTRLTVT.

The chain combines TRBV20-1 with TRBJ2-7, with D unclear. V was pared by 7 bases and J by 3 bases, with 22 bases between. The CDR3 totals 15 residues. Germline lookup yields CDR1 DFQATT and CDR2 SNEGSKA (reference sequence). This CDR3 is CSVRLPWGRVYEQYF. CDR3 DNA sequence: TGCAGTGTAAGATTACCCTGGGGTCGAGTCTACGAGCAGTACTTC.

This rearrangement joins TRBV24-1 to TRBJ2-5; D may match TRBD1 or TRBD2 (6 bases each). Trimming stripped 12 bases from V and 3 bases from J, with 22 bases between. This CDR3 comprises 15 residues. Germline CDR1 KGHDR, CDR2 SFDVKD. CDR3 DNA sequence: TGTGCCTACCGTCGGGGGCAGGGAAAAGAAGAGACCCAGTACTTC. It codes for CAYRRGQGKEETQYF.